The text below deals with one TCR beta chain. Its antigen is unknown. The CDR3 totals 15 residues. V shed 5 bases, J shed 2 bases, and the junction held 8 bases outside the gene matches. Germline V lookup: CDR1 SGHTA, CDR2 FQGTGA. The source of the sample is a study of OX40 agonist ivuxolimab in advanced cancers. For the study at large: Patients in the trial were receiving intravenous ivuxolimab every 2 weeks, at doses of 0.01 to 10 mg/kg.

Notes on the study in general: Averaged across samples, CD8+ T cells carried more expanded clones than CD4+ did. Low normalized T-cell clonal expansion also characterized some of the nonresponders. At 0.1 to 3.0 mg/kg and by week 6, CD4+ and CD8+ T cells in the blood had expanded clonally.

Repertoires were generated with immunoSEQ multiplex PCR, while TCRdb's copy carries only in-frame clones and drops some. The table shows about 50,000 clones, with about nine tenths occurring only once. The TCR originated in an adult with an advanced solid tumor such as melanoma, head and neck, liver or kidney cancer. The chain uses TRBV7-3 and TRBJ2-7, with 8 positions matching TRBD2. The specimen comprised CD4+ or CD8+ T cells sorted from blood, sampled in a trial of the OX40 agonist ivuxolimab. The CDR3 here is CASSPLGGLAYEQYF. The DNA of the CDR3 is TGTGCCAGCAGCCCTCTTGGGGGACTAGCCTACGAGCAGTACTTC.